The entry below describes one T cell receptor beta chain. Antigen: not known. TCRbeta library construction was performed incorporating unique molecular identifiers. TCRdb independently ran MiXCR on the PCR reads; one entry per CDR3 protein. The sample includes 77,000 or so distinct CDR3 sequences, roughly 18% seen only once; the top ten take approximately 55%. The entry originates in a study of T-cell reconstitution after alpha-beta-depleted transplantation in children. Notes on the study in general: Several hundred expanded graft clones reportedly gave rise to the alpha-beta T cells present about two months after transplant.

Trimming removed 6 bases from V and 9 bases from J, with 24 bases in between. CDR3 length: 15 residues. Looked up from germline, CDR1 is SQVTM and CDR2 is ANQGSEA. Sequenced here: PBMCs, mostly from graft donor cells, sampled 360 days after TCRalphabeta/CD19-depleted stem cell transplant. This chain connects TRBV29-1 to TRBJ2-1; D is possibly TRBD2 (5 bases). This receptor was obtained from a male patient under 10 years old who had a stem cell transplant for acute lymphoblastic leukemia, so the T cells may come from the graft donor. CDR3 protein: CSVTQRGLSLGEQFF. As DNA, the CDR3 is TGCAGCGTAACCCAGCGCGGGCTCAGTTTGGGTGAGCAGTTCTTC.